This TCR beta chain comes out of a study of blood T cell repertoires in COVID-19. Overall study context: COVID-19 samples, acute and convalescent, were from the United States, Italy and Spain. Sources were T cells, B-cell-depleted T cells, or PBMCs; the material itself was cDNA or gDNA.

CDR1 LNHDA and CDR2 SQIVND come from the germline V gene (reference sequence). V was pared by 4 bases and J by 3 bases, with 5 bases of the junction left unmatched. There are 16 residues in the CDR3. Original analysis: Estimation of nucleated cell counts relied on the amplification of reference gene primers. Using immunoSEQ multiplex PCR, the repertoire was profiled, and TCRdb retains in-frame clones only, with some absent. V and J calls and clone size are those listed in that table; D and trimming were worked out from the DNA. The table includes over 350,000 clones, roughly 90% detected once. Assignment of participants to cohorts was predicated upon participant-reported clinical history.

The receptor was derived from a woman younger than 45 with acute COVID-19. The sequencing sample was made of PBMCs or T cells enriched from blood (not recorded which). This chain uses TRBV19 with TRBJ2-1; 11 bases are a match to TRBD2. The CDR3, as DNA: TGTGCCAGTAGTAGACTAGCGGGGCGAAACTACAATGAGCAGTTCTTC. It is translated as CASSRLAGRNYNEQFF.